The 22 T cell receptor beta chains below all came from one sample that was sequenced in a study of preoperative IRX-2 immunotherapy in early breast cancer (dated by TCRdb to about 2019). This specimen's treatment or condition label, per the study, means: preoperative locoregional IRX-2 cytokine immunotherapy. Receptor amplification or capture employed the immunoSEQ multiplex PCR assay. Imported from immuneACCESS, the table was reduced by TCRdb to in-frame sequences with V and J called. These copies leave out some clones; in studies compared against another copy, an unresolved V gene accounts for under half, and the cause of the remainder is not known. This sample holds about 33,000 clones; roughly 90% were observed only once. The ten largest make up 1.5% to 2% of the sample. The material sequenced was tumor tissue, taken after IRX-2 immunotherapy. The receptors shown here come from a human donor with breast cancer.

This chain uses TRBV7-6 with TRBJ2-5; 7 bases are shared with TRBD1. This CDR3 region has 16 residues. V shed 1 base, J shed 5 bases, and the junction held 10 bases outside the gene matches. Looked up from germline, CDR1 is SGHVS and CDR2 is FNYEAQ. The CDR3 reads CASSLGASDRMETQYF. CDR3 coding DNA: TGTGCCAGCAGCTTAGGAGCCTCGGACAGGATGGAGACCCAGTACTTC.

The V gene is TRBV11-3, the J gene TRBJ1-1, with 7 bases matching TRBD1. Germline V CDR1 and CDR2: SGHNT, YENEEA. V lost 3 bases and J lost 6; bases outside the gene matches: 13. The CDR3 has 16 residues. CDR3 in DNA: TGTGCCAGCAGCTTCGCAGGGGGTTCAGTACTCGCTGAAGCTTTCTTT. Protein: CASSFAGGSVLAEAFF.

The rearrangement uses TRBV6-8 and TRBJ1-5; TRBD1 is a possible D gene (5 bases). With 4 bases removed from V and 3 bases from J, the gap between germline ends came to 16 bases. This CDR3 has 16 amino acids. Germline CDR1 reads MNHGY; CDR2 reads SAAAGT. In DNA, the CDR3 is TGTGCCAGCAGTTCTAGACTCACGGGGGACAATCAGCCCCAGCATTTT. Amino acid sequence: CASSSRLTGDNQPQHF.

The chain combines TRBV11-3 with TRBJ1-3; no clear D gene. Germline V gene lookup returns CDR1 SGHNT and CDR2 YENEEA. This CDR3 spans 16 amino acids. The V gene lost 7 bases and the J gene lost 1 base, with 17 bases spanning the gap. The CDR3 spells CASTIEAGFSGNTIYF. The CDR3 coding sequence is TGTGCCAGCACCATTGAGGCGGGGTTTTCTGGAAACACCATATATTTT.

This rearrangement joins TRBV6-8 to TRBJ1-3; D is possibly TRBD1 (5 bases). Germline loops: CDR1 MNHGY, CDR2 SAAAGT. The CDR3 is made up of 17 amino acids. Deletions cut 4 bases from V and 0 bases from J, with 16 bases between. This chain's CDR3 is CASSWGVQGRSGNTIYF. The CDR3 region has the DNA TGTGCCAGCAGTTGGGGGGTCCAGGGTCGCTCTGGAAACACCATATATTTT.

The V gene is TRBV5-1, the J gene TRBJ1-1; the match to TRBD1 covers 7 bases. The trim removed 4 bases at V and 0 bases at J, leaving 9 bases unmatched. This CDR3 comprises 16 residues. Per the germline V gene, CDR1 is SGHRS and CDR2 is YFSETQ. CDR3 DNA sequence: TGCGCCAGCAGCATCGGGACAGCCTATATGAACACTGAAGCTTTCTTT. It translates to CASSIGTAYMNTEAFF.

The chain links TRBV11-3 to TRBJ2-5; 9 bases are a match to TRBD2. Germline V CDR1 and CDR2: SGHNT, YENEEA. Unmatched junction bases numbered 5, after V lost 5 bases and J lost 4 bases. This CDR3 contains 14 residues. The CDR3 here is CASSQTLAGETQYF. In DNA, the CDR3 is TGTGCCAGCAGCCAAACACTAGCGGGAGAGACCCAGTACTTC. Supplemented by reference TRBV11-3 and TRBJ2-5, the full variable domain reads EAGVVQSPRYKIIEKKQPVAFWCNPISGHNTLYWYLQNLGQGPELLIRYENEEAVDDSQLPKDRFSAERLKGVDSTLKIQPAELGDSAVYLCASSQTLAGETQYFGPGTRLLVL.

The chain recombines TRBV14 with TRBJ2-1; 13 bases align to TRBD2. V lost 0 bases and J lost 8; bases outside the gene matches: 7. The germline V gene encodes CDR1 SGHDN and CDR2 FVKESK. The CDR3 is 17 residues long. The CDR3 sequence: CASSQDTGLAGLDEQFF. CDR3 nucleotide sequence: TGTGCCAGCAGCCAAGACACGGGACTAGCGGGATTAGATGAGCAGTTCTTC.

The rearrangement joins TRBV19 to TRBJ1-3; perhaps TRBD1 as D (6 bases). Per germline, CDR1 LNHDA and CDR2 SQIVND (reference sequence). This CDR3 has 16 amino acids. Trimming cost V 4 bases and J 0 bases, with 13 bases left between them. Written as DNA, the CDR3 is TGTGCCAGTAGTAGGCAGGGGCACTTCTCTGGAAACACCATATATTTT. Translated: CASSRQGHFSGNTIYF. Together with reference TRBV19 and TRBJ1-3, the CDR3 gives the full variable domain: DGGITQSPKYLFRKEGQNVTLSCEQNLNHDAMYWYRQDPGQGLRLIYYSQIVNDFQKGDIAEGYSVSREKKESFPLTVTSAQKNPTAFYLCASSRQGHFSGNTIYFGEGSWLTVV.

V gene TRBV7-8 combines with J gene TRBJ2-2; D is unclear. The CDR3 totals 13 residues. CDR1 is SGHVS, CDR2 FQNEAQ, per germline. Trimming took 6 bases from V and 3 from J, leaving 8 bases between them. CDR3 DNA: TGTGCCAGCAGTCTATCCTACACCGGGGAGCTGTTTTTT. Amino acids: CASSLSYTGELFF.

This clone was detected only a few times. The CDR3 sequence is CASSTQTRATDTQYF. Written as DNA, the CDR3 is TGTGCCAGCAGCACTCAGACTAGAGCCACAGATACGCAGTATTTT. This rearrangement joins TRBV11-3 to TRBJ2-3; D may be TRBD2 (6 bases). The CDR3 length is 15 residues. Trimming removed 5 bases from V and 2 bases from J, with 14 bases in between. CDR1 and CDR2 from the germline V gene are SGHNT and YENEEA.

The V and J genes are TRBV6-8 and TRBJ1-4; the D gene is possibly TRBD1 (5 bases). V dropped 0 bases and J dropped 11 bases, with 10 bases sitting between them. Germline loops: CDR1 MNHGY, CDR2 SAAAGT. The CDR3 totals 13 residues. CDR3 residues: CASSYSTEGKLFF. CDR3 in DNA: TGTGCCAGCAGTTACTCGACCGAGGGGAAACTGTTTTTT.

The CDR3 DNA is TGTGCCAGCAGCTTCTTGGCTAGCGGGAGCTACAATGAGCAGTTCTTC. The encoded protein is CASSFLASGSYNEQFF. J is TRBJ2-1 and V is TRBV7-6, with 10 bases lining up with TRBD2. This CDR3 contains 16 residues. Germline trimming cut 3 bases from V and 3 bases from J; bases unmatched to any gene: 5. In germline, CDR1 is SGHVS, CDR2 FNYEAQ.

The V gene is TRBV11-3, the J gene TRBJ2-3, with 12 bases lining up with TRBD2. The CDR3 is 16 amino acids. Germline V CDR1 and CDR2: SGHNT, YENEEA. Unmatched junction bases numbered 3, after V lost 2 bases and J lost 3 bases. The chain's CDR3 is CASSLLAGGRTDTQYF. In DNA, the CDR3 is TGTGCCAGCAGCTTACTAGCGGGAGGGCGAACAGATACGCAGTATTTT.

The rearrangement links TRBV19 to TRBJ1-5, with 8 positions matching TRBD1. The CDR3 covers 16 residues. The germline V gene has CDR1 LNHDA and CDR2 SQIVND (reference sequence). Losses at the gene ends were 2 bases for V and 6 bases for J; bases not matched to a gene: 9. CDR3 amino acids: CASSILSAGGVQPQHF. The CDR3 DNA reads as TGTGCCAGTAGTATACTTTCGGCAGGGGGCGTTCAGCCCCAGCATTTT. Based on the CDR3 plus reference TRBV19 and TRBJ1-5, the full variable domain is DGGITQSPKYLFRKEGQNVTLSCEQNLNHDAMYWYRQDPGQGLRLIYYSQIVNDFQKGDIAEGYSVSREKKESFPLTVTSAQKNPTAFYLCASSILSAGGVQPQHFGDGTRLSIL.

This clone appeared once. The rearrangement joins TRBV29-1 to TRBJ1-3, with D uncertain. CDR1 is SQVTM and CDR2 is ANQGSEA in the germline V gene. V lost 5 bases and J 2 bases, leaving 7 bases between the germline ends. The CDR3 length is 12 residues. The CDR3 region has the DNA TGCAGCGTTAAAAGGGCTGGAAACACCATATATTTT. This translates into CSVKRAGNTIYF.

This chain uses TRBV6-8 with TRBJ1-3; possible D gene TRBD1, 5 bases. Germline lookup yields CDR1 MNHGY and CDR2 SAAAGT. The CDR3 covers 13 residues. V lost 6 bases and J 8 bases, leaving 14 bases between the germline ends. DNA of the CDR3: TGTGCCAGCAGCGAAGACTGGGGGTACACCATATATTTT. The encoded protein is CASSEDWGYTIYF.

The chain employs TRBV7-7 and TRBJ2-1; D may be TRBD1 (5 bases). The V end lost 2 bases, the J end lost 9 bases, and 14 bases lay between the germline ends. Per germline, CDR1 SSHAT and CDR2 FNYEAQ (reference sequence). The CDR3 length is 14 residues. The CDR3 is CASSLTSGQGEQFF. CDR3 sequence (DNA): TGTGCCAGCAGCTTAACCTCAGGGCAGGGTGAGCAGTTCTTC.

V gene TRBV6-8 combines with J gene TRBJ2-2; 10 bases fit TRBD2. With 6 bases clipped from V and 0 bases from J, the junction kept 7 bases outside the gene matches. Germline CDR1 is MNHGY and CDR2 is SAAAGT. The CDR3 totals 17 residues. In nucleotides, the CDR3 is TGTGCCAGCAGCCTCCTAGCGGGGGCCGCGAACACCGGGGAGCTGTTTTTT. Amino acid sequence: CASSLLAGAANTGELFF.

The chain recombines TRBV6-8 with TRBJ2-1; 8 bases line up with TRBD1. Trimming took 5 bases from V and 2 from J; bases not matched to a gene: 2. This CDR3 contains 14 residues. Germline CDR1 and CDR2: MNHGY and SAAAGT. CDR3 bases: TGTGCCAGCAGTAGACAGGGGCCCTACAATGAGCAGTTCTTC. This sequence encodes CASSRQGPYNEQFF.

As for this clone: An end of the junction differs from the germline gene, which may be a read error. The CDR3 nucleotides are TGTGCCATCAGTGTGGCAGTTTATCAGCCCCAGCATTTT. It yields the protein CAISVAVYQPQHF. The rearrangement links TRBV6-8 to TRBJ1-5; D is undetermined. The CDR3 is 13 amino acids. Germline CDR1 and CDR2: MNHGY and SAAAGT.

This clone was seen once. The chain has TRBV19 and TRBJ2-5; D is unresolved. This CDR3 has 13 residues. V gave up 3 bases and J gave up 2 bases, with 7 bases separating them. Germline values: CDR1 LNHDA, CDR2 SQIVND (reference sequence). CDR3 in DNA: TGTGCCAGTAGTATTCAGGAGCAAGAGACCCAGTACTTC. Its protein product is CASSIQEQETQYF.